This note documents a single TCR beta chain sequence. This may stem from a read error, because a much larger clone lies one nucleotide away. Nashville, Tennessee was home to all donors, who were Caucasian adults. The data were obtained in a study of shared clonotypes between healthy human individuals. Trimming removed 2 bases from V and 4 bases from J, with 12 bases in between. This CDR3 is 14 amino acids long. Looked up from germline, CDR1 is GTSNPN and CDR2 is SVGIG (reference sequence). Only in-frame clones appear in the TCRdb table, and some are missing; sequencing was by immunoSEQ multiplex PCR. The table includes 850,000 to 1,100,000 clones, roughly 80% detected once.

Sequenced sample: memory CD4+ T cells from PBMCs. Stated subset: CD45RA-negative fraction. This sequence originates from a man aged 18-30 years in good health. Some clones in this sample may be carry-over from other donors' samples. The gene calls are TRBV30 and TRBJ1-5; tentatively, D is TRBD1 (5 bases). This CDR3 is CAWSTGALNQPQHF. CDR3 nucleotides: TGTGCCTGGAGTACCGGGGCACTAAATCAGCCCCAGCATTTT.